The 13 T cell receptor beta chains given below trace back to one sample, sequenced in a study of glioma-infiltrating T cells after dendritic cell vaccination. Time point indicated: after dendritic cell vaccination, including at tumor progression/relapse. Profiling relied on immunoSEQ multiplex PCR, and the TCRdb table lists in-frame clones only, not all of them. The repertoire consists of 50,000 to 60,000 clones, with about 80% occurring once and the leading ten covering 15% to 17%. Source: blood, taken after dendritic cell vaccination. The receptors were gathered from a human donor with glioblastoma.

The V and J genes are TRBV9 and TRBJ2-1; 10 bases fit TRBD2. This CDR3 region has 15 residues. CDR1 and CDR2 from the germline V gene are SGDLS and YYNGEE. J gave up 6 bases and V 1 base, and 4 bases lay outside the gene matches. CDR3 region: CASSVKAGGSNEQFF. Here the CDR3 DNA reads TGTGCCAGCAGCGTAAAAGCGGGGGGGAGCAATGAGCAGTTCTTC.

The chain employs TRBV29-1 and TRBJ1-1; D unresolved. Trimming removed 3 bases at V and 11 bases at J, with 16 bases between. Looked up from germline, CDR1 is SQVTM and CDR2 is ANQGSEA. The length of the CDR3 is 12 residues. CDR3 nucleotide sequence: TGCAGCGTTGAGGGCCTCGACGGTAAGGCTTTCTTT. This codes for CSVEGLDGKAFF. The complete variable domain, with remaining parts taken from reference TRBV29-1 and TRBJ1-1, reads SAVISQKPSRDICQRGTSLTIQCQVDSQVTMMFWYRQQPGQSLTLIATANQGSEATYESGFVIDKFPISRPNLTFSTLTVSNMSPEDSSIYLCSVEGLDGKAFFGQGTRLTVV.

The V gene is TRBV7-8, the J gene TRBJ1-3; 12 bases align to TRBD1. Trimming removed 5 bases from V and 2 bases from J; junction bases left unmatched: 7. Germline values: CDR1 SGHVS, CDR2 FQNEAQ. The CDR3 totals 17 residues. CDR3 nucleotides: TGTGCCAGCAGCACCACCTGGGACAGGGGGCCTGGAAACACCATATATTTT. Residues: CASSTTWDRGPGNTIYF.

This chain connects TRBV19 to TRBJ2-7, with 10 bases identical to TRBD1. The germline V gene encodes CDR1 LNHDA and CDR2 SQIVND (reference sequence). The J segment lost 6 bases and the V segment lost 3 bases, leaving 8 bases of the junction unmatched. The CDR3 consists of 15 residues. The CDR3 nucleotides are TGTGCCAGTAGTATGTGGGGACAGGGGAAAGGCGAGCAGTACTTC. Translated: CASSMWGQGKGEQYF. The complete variable domain, with remaining parts taken from reference TRBV19 and TRBJ2-7, reads DGGITQSPKYLFRKEGQNVTLSCEQNLNHDAMYWYRQDPGQGLRLIYYSQIVNDFQKGDIAEGYSVSREKKESFPLTVTSAQKNPTAFYLCASSMWGQGKGEQYFGPGTRLTVT.

The table lists this clone with a few counts. The V gene is TRBV5-6, the J gene TRBJ1-3; perhaps TRBD1 as D (5 bases). The V and J ends lost 6 bases and 7 bases respectively, with 20 bases between them. This CDR3 contains 15 residues. CDR1 is SGHDT and CDR2 is YYEEEE in the germline V gene. The CDR3 here is CASTVGPQEGNTIYF. CDR3 sequence (DNA): TGTGCCAGCACCGTGGGTCCTCAGGAGGGGAACACCATATATTTT.

The V call is TRBV18, the J call TRBJ2-3; a possible D gene is TRBD1 (6 bases). The CDR3 contains 13 residues. Trimming pared 3 bases from V and 6 bases from J, leaving 10 bases between. The germline V gene encodes CDR1 KGHSH and CDR2 LQKENI. The CDR3 nucleotides read TGTGCCAGCTCACCGTCAGGGGCTGATACGCAGTATTTT. Residues: CASSPSGADTQYF.

CDR3 residues: CASSIGQGLHQPQHF. For the CDR3, the DNA is TGTGCCAGTAGTATTGGACAGGGCCTCCATCAGCCCCAGCATTTT. The rearrangement joins TRBV19 to TRBJ1-5; TRBD1 matches at 8 bases. This CDR3 spans 15 amino acids. Germline V gene data show CDR1 as LNHDA and CDR2 as SQIVND (reference sequence). After removal of 3 bases from V and 5 bases from J, the junction contained 6 bases not matched to a gene.

V usage is TRBV6-1 and J usage is TRBJ2-5; no reliable D call. Near its end, the DNA agrees better with TRBJ2-7, so the J call may be wrong. Germline lookup yields CDR1 MNHNS and CDR2 SASEGT. The CDR3 is 15 residues long. DNA for the CDR3: TGTGCCAGCAGTGAAGCGCTAGTAGCCGGCTACGAGCAGTACTTC. This sequence encodes CASSEALVAGYEQYF.

The chain recombines TRBV6-1 with TRBJ1-4; D perhaps matches TRBD1 (6 bases). Looked up from germline, CDR1 is MNHNS and CDR2 is SASEGT. V was shortened by 6 bases and J by 7 bases, with 18 bases between the two germline ends. The CDR3 has 15 residues. CDR3 protein: CASRTTGGAGEKLFF. The CDR3 DNA reads as TGTGCCAGCAGAACAACGGGGGGCGCCGGTGAAAAACTGTTTTTT.

The chain couples TRBV30 to TRBJ1-1; TRBD1 aligns across 7 bases. The CDR3 has 11 residues. V dropped 3 bases and J dropped 13; count of bases not matched to a gene: 8. Germline V gene sequence: CDR1 GTSNPN, CDR2 SVGIG (reference sequence). CDR3 protein: CAWRGRQGGFF. The DNA for the CDR3 is TGTGCCTGGAGAGGGAGACAGGGAGGTTTCTTT.

This rearrangement joins TRBV4-1 to TRBJ2-6; possible D gene TRBD2, 5 bases. Germline values: CDR1 MGHRA, CDR2 YSYEKL. CDR3 length equals 17 residues. The germline V and J ends were trimmed by 0 bases and 0 bases, with 9 bases remaining between them. The CDR3 coding sequence is TGCGCCAGCAGCCAAGAGCCGGCGGGCTCTGGGGCCAACGTCCTGACTTTC. Amino acids: CASSQEPAGSGANVLTF.

V is TRBV19 and J is TRBJ2-5; 11 bases map to TRBD2. Germline trimming cut 4 bases from V and 7 bases from J; bases unmatched to any gene: 14. The CDR3 consists of 17 residues. Germline lookup yields CDR1 LNHDA and CDR2 SQIVND (reference sequence). The CDR3 is CASSNRLAGPGRGTQYF. CDR3 DNA: TGTGCCAGTAGTAACCGACTAGCGGGGCCCGGAAGGGGGACCCAGTACTTC.

The chain employs TRBV9 and TRBJ1-1, with a tentative D call TRBD1 (6 bases). Germline CDR1 reads SGDLS; CDR2 reads YYNGEE. The V gene lost 5 bases and the J gene lost 2 bases, with 16 bases spanning the gap. The CDR3 consists of 15 residues. CDR3 loop: CASSVNPGTNTEAFF. The CDR3 DNA reads as TGTGCCAGCAGTGTAAATCCGGGGACAAACACTGAAGCTTTCTTT. Based on the CDR3 plus reference TRBV9 and TRBJ1-1, the full variable domain is DSGVTQTPKHLITATGQRVTLRCSPRSGDLSVYWYQQSLDQGLQFLIQYYNGEERAKGNILERFSAQQFPDLHSELNLSSLELGDSALYFCASSVNPGTNTEAFFGQGTRLTVV.